This T cell receptor beta chain was found in a study of blood T cell repertoires in COVID-19 (dated by TCRdb to the early 2020s). Study-wide context: Samples covering the acute and convalescent phases of COVID-19 were provided by collaborators in the United States, Italy and Spain. Where available, HLA class I and class II types were taken from metadata supplied by the sample provider and were not determined by assay-based typing. The prospective study material was composed of cDNA or gDNA derived from T cells, B-cell-depleted T cells, or PBMCs. Samples were obtained from the ongoing ImmuneRACE study (first 160 participants) and from some 1,200 subjects provided by 6 global collaborators. Nearly every sample came with metadata listing a de-identified subject ID, COVID-19 status, age in years and sex. The dataset comprised deeply sampled blood TCRbeta repertoires from subjects exposed to, actively infected with, or recovered from COVID-19. The repertoires were released in a freely available public database meant as a resource for research on the immune response to SARS-CoV-2.

TCRbeta CDR3 regions were amplified from genomic DNA using the immunoSEQ Assay, a bias-controlled multiplex PCR. The source study handled its data this way. Within the assay, amplification of reference gene primers was used to estimate how many nucleated cells each sample contained. To quantify the absolute abundance of each unique TCRbeta CDR3 rearrangement, sequence reads were collapsed and filtered. For each sample, productive Simpson clonality was calculated by taking the square root of Simpson's diversity index across productive rearrangements. TCRdb limited this immuneACCESS table to in-frame rearrangements with V and J called. A share of clones is missing; checked studies link under half to unresolved V genes, and the rest is unexplained. V and J calls and clone size come straight from that table; D and trimming were deduced from the DNA. A total of under 250,000 clones appear in this sample, approximately 86% of them only once. The ten biggest clones cover around 1.7% of the sample.

After removal of 5 bases from V and 2 bases from J, the junction retains 7 bases not matched to a gene. CDR3 length: 15 amino acids, cysteine to phenylalanine. Only the CDR3 region is kept as DNA, spanning 45 bases read in frame from base 1. CDR1 MNHEY and CDR2 SVGAGI were looked up in the germline V gene. A second Seattle source provided samples from volunteer blood donors who had recovered from COVID-19. The collaborating institutions used their own protocols to collect whole blood in K2EDTA tubes. For TCRbeta analysis, collaborators shipped samples in one of three forms: frozen whole blood, isolated PBMCs, or DNA extracted from either of those sample types. The investigation overall reported the following: The amount of clinical and demographic metadata varied by source and participant and was provided uncurated.

Note on this clone: There is no known antigen for this receptor. No much larger clonotype is one base removed from it; base qualities were not supplied.

The V gene is TRBV6-5 and the J gene is TRBJ2-7; the junction holds 9 bases that match TRBD1. Sequenced: peripheral blood. The receptor was derived from a woman in her sixties or seventies who had recovered from COVID-19. The DNA sequence follows: TGTGCCAGCAGTCCCGACAGGGGGAGTACCTACGAGCAGTACTTC. This gives the protein CASSPDRGSTYEQYF.